This T cell receptor (beta chain) was observed in a study of T cells in Graves' hyperthyroidism and ophthalmopathy (dated by TCRdb to about 2019). Context from the whole study: Peripheral blood was sampled at the time of initial diagnosis, prior to any treatment. In addition, the study compared T-cell repertoires in thyroid tissue and in blood from about 6 Graves' hyperthyroidism patients. According to the paper, TCR Vbeta CDR3 sequencing was carried out on some 130 peripheral blood samples, which came from 40 to 45 ophthalmopathy, 70 to 80 hyperthyroidism and about 17 progressor patients. Prospective prediction of ophthalmopathy was tested in an independent validation cohort consisting of 18 hyperthyroidism patients and 17 patients who later progressed to ophthalmopathy. Following sampling, methimazole starting at 30 mg daily was given to hyperthyroidism patients, and high-dose intravenous methylprednisolone was given to ophthalmopathy patients. TCR V-J signatures able to tell the groups apart were searched for in a discovery cohort of about a hundred patients, of whom 43 had Graves' ophthalmopathy and under 65 had stable Graves' hyperthyroidism. The approximately 100 discovery patients were divided at random into training and test sets in a 7:3 ratio.

General findings and caveats noted by the study authors: Blood samples also contained most of the expanded thyroid clonotypes (frequency above 0.001), which suggests that blood repertoires may reflect thyroid immune responses. No statistical method was used to fix the sample size in advance, and group allocation was not hidden from the investigators. In validation, the model predicted progression to ophthalmopathy a median of roughly 6.5 months before onset, with approximately 71% sensitivity and 72.22% specificity. Ophthalmopathy was separated from stable hyperthyroidism by a 13 V-J signature model, with 87.88% sensitivity and about 81% specificity obtained in cross-validation and 80%/75% obtained in testing.

Stable Graves' hyperthyroidism was defined as the absence of progression to ophthalmopathy over 18 months of follow-up. Hyperthyroidism patients were newly diagnosed, had a disease duration of under 2 months, and were aged 18 to 65 years. Exclusion was applied to patients with uncontrolled infections, other autoimmune diseases, pregnancy or lactation. Clinical symptoms, serum thyroxine and TRAb, thyroid ultrasound, and orbital computed tomography formed the basis for the diagnoses. PBMCs were separated from roughly 10 ml of fresh peripheral blood using Ficoll-Paque density gradient centrifugation. Total RNA was extracted with Trizol reagent, and quality was checked on an Agilent 2100 Bioanalyzer. This clonotype turned up a few times. This receptor's antigen is unknown. No much larger clone exists at a distance of one base, and base qualities are not known. The TCR beta CDR3 regions were amplified from the RNA transcripts. The TCR CDR3 was subjected to a first round of RT-PCR using the HTBI primer set and the Qiagen OneStep RT-PCR kit. Libraries were constructed in a second round of multiplex PCR, after which size selection and purification were carried out. Sequencing of the libraries was done on an Illumina HiSeq2000 using paired-end 100 bp reads. In the paper's pipeline: SOAPnuke was used to process the raw data, with reads discarded if the reads contained adapters or uncalled bases, had a mean Phred below 15, or lacked an exact constant-primer or identifier match. COPE v1.2.5 was used to merge high-quality paired reads, and clonotypes were defined as unique nucleotide sequences. MiTCR v1.1 was used to align clonotypes to the IMGT TRBV, TRBD and TRBJ reference segments. The analysis included only V-J combinations with a frequency above 0.0001, which together covered roughly 99% of the repertoires. A TCS score was defined as the ratio between F50 (clonal expansion) and ExV (chaos), using BLOSUM62-based TCRdist between CDR3 peptides within each V-J. Welch's t-statistics and random forest reduced roughly 500 V-J features to fewer than 15, which were used in a naive Bayes classifier (R e1071). TCRdb reran the public reads through fastp at Q25 and MiXCR, keeping productive beta chains. Here each entry gathers all rows of one CDR3 protein and keeps the most common genes and DNA. TCRdb, not the authors, supplied the V and J calls. The sample has about 210,000 distinct CDR3 sequences on record, roughly a sixth of them singletons. Around 52% of the sample is in the top ten clones.

The sequence came from a man in his fifties or sixties with Graves' hyperthyroidism. Sequenced sample: blood.

The nucleotides read TGTGCCAGCAGCGTAGATAGTTACGGGGAGCTGTTTTTT. This is translated as CASSVDSYGELFF. Recombination joined TRBV9 with TRBJ2-2; no D segment can be confidently identified. The CDR3 runs 13 amino acids, cysteine and phenylalanine included. CDR3 DNA is the only sequence kept; it has 39 bases, read in frame from the first base. Per the germline V gene, SGDLS is the CDR1 and YYNGEE is the CDR2. Trimming at the junction amounts to 0 bases on V and 7 bases on J, and the germline ends lie 7 bases apart.